The 9 T cell receptor beta chains listed next were all sequenced from one sample in a study of cytomegalovirus exposure and HLA in healthy donors. Amplification used 60 Vbeta primers and 13 Jbeta primers. Clones were sequenced by immunoSEQ multiplex PCR, and TCRdb holds only the in-frame ones, with some missing. The sample lists roughly 150,000 clones; roughly 68% were seen once. Sequenced: PBMCs. These receptor sequences come from a man in his sixties in good health and CMV-seronegative.

In its sample, this clone was seen a few times. V usage is TRBV14 and J usage is TRBJ2-5; D not certain. Trimming shortened V by 0 bases and J by 5 bases, and 10 bases separated the two germline ends. Germline CDR1 and CDR2: SGHDN and FVKESK. This CDR3 spans 14 amino acids. CDR3 protein: CASSQDTSWETQYF. In DNA, the CDR3 is TGTGCCAGCAGCCAAGATACCAGTTGGGAGACCCAGTACTTC.

The CDR3 loop is CASSFGTSGYEQYF. The CDR3 DNA reads TGTGCCAGCAGTTTCGGGACTAGCGGGTACGAGCAGTACTTC. V is TRBV27 and J is TRBJ2-7; 12 positions match TRBD2. This CDR3 is 14 amino acids long. The J segment lost 4 bases and the V segment lost 3 bases, leaving 1 base of the junction unmatched. Germline assignment: CDR1 MNHEY and CDR2 SMNVEV (reference sequence).

The rearrangement uses TRBV29-1 and TRBJ2-2, with unresolved D. The CDR3 is 11 residues long. Germline CDR1 SQVTM, CDR2 ANQGSEA. Trimming pared 7 bases from V and 1 base from J, leaving 4 bases between. The CDR3 sequence: CSAVNTGELFF. CDR3 sequence (DNA): TGCAGCGCCGTGAACACCGGGGAGCTGTTTTTT.

This clone was counted a few times. This chain joins TRBV27 and TRBJ1-4; D is undetermined. In germline, CDR1 is MNHEY, CDR2 SMNVEV (reference sequence). V was shortened by 6 bases and J by 6 bases, with 14 bases between the two germline ends. The CDR3 contains 14 residues. This CDR3 is CASSFNGPDEKLFF. The CDR3 bases are TGTGCCAGCAGCTTTAATGGGCCGGATGAAAAACTGTTTTTT. The full variable domain, in which reference TRBV27 and TRBJ1-4 provide the parts outside the CDR3, is EAQVTQNPRYLITVTGKKLTVTCSQNMNHEYMSWYRQDPGLGLRQIYYSMNVEVTDKGDVPEGYKVSRKEKRNFPLILESPSPNQTSLYFCASSFNGPDEKLFFGSGTQLSVL.

This clone showed up just once. The rearrangement joins TRBV5-1 to TRBJ2-7; TRBD2 aligns across 7 bases. CDR3 size: 17 residues. Germline V gives CDR1 SGHRS, CDR2 YFSETQ. Losses at the gene ends were 1 base for V and 2 bases for J; bases not matched to a gene: 12. The CDR3 DNA follows: TGCGCCAGCAGCTTGTCGCCGTCTCCCGCGGGGGCCTACGAGCAGTACTTC. Translation: CASSLSPSPAGAYEQYF.

The V gene is TRBV18, the J gene TRBJ2-5, with 9 bases identical to TRBD2. V was pared by 5 bases and J by 5 bases, with 6 bases of the junction left unmatched. The CDR3 loop spans 14 amino acids. Per germline, CDR1 KGHSH and CDR2 LQKENI. The CDR3 here is CASSTAGGIETQYF. CDR3 bases: TGTGCCAGCTCAACGGCGGGAGGGATTGAGACCCAGTACTTC.

This clone has a single count. The V and J genes are TRBV6-5 and TRBJ1-3; 8 nucleotides line up with TRBD1. The CDR3 runs to 14 residues. V was pared by 6 bases and J by 1 base, with 2 bases of the junction left unmatched. Germline CDR1 is MNHEY and CDR2 is SVGAGI. The CDR3 DNA reads as TGTGCCAGCAGCCGACAGGGGTCTGGAAACACCATATATTTT. Translation gives CASSRQGSGNTIYF.

The chain joins TRBV19 to TRBJ2-5; 9 bases map to TRBD2. CDR1 is LNHDA and CDR2 is SQIVND in the germline V gene (reference sequence). This CDR3 spans 15 amino acids. V trimming: 5 bases; J trimming: 5 bases; junction bases outside the gene matches: 9. CDR3 in amino acids: CASSRRAGGGETQYF. Written as DNA, the CDR3 is TGTGCCAGTAGTCGAAGAGCGGGAGGCGGGGAGACCCAGTACTTC.

This chain uses TRBV6-5 with TRBJ1-3; the D is unclear. Germline V CDR1 and CDR2: MNHEY, SVGAGI. The CDR3 length is 15 residues. The V gene lost 0 bases and the J gene lost 2 bases, with 8 bases spanning the gap. Here the CDR3 reads CASSYSGETGNTIYF. CDR3 in DNA: TGTGCCAGCAGTTACTCTGGGGAGACTGGAAACACCATATATTTT.